Listed below are T cell receptor beta chains from one sample, sequenced in a study of shared clonotypes between healthy human individuals. Sequencing used immunoSEQ multiplex PCR; TCRdb keeps in-frame clones, though not all of them. The sample comprises hundreds of thousands of clones, around 77% of which are singletons, and approximately 12% rests with the top ten. The sample consisted of PBMCs. These receptors all stem from a middle-aged woman in good health. Some clones in this sample may be carry-over from other donors' samples. The CDR3 runs from the conserved cysteine through the conserved F or W. A D gene is named only where the DNA matches it firmly. The size entry is marked missing in some rows and otherwise reads once, few, many or a size class.

cdr3_nt: TGTGCCAGCAGTGTAGACACAAACACTGAAGCTTTCTTT
cdr3_aa: CASSVDTNTEAFF
v_call: TRBV2
d_call: NA
j_call: TRBJ1-1
clone_size: few

cdr3_nt: TGTGCCAGCCGGACTGAGGCCCAAGAGACCCAGTACTTC
cdr3_aa: CASRTEAQETQYF
v_call: TRBV2
d_call: NA
j_call: TRBJ2-5
clone_size: many

cdr3_nt: TGTGCCAGCAGCTTAGCAGGACACGCGCAGTACTTC
cdr3_aa: CASSLAGHAQYF
v_call: TRBV11-2
d_call: NA
j_call: TRBJ2-7
clone_size: NA

cdr3_nt: TGTGCCAGCAGCTTAGCAGGGAGGACTGAAGCTTTCTTT
cdr3_aa: CASSLAGRTEAFF
v_call: TRBV11-2
d_call: NA
j_call: TRBJ1-1
clone_size: NA

cdr3_nt: TGTGCCAGTAGTACCCCGGCCGGTGCGGAGACCCAGTACTTC
cdr3_aa: CASSTPAGAETQYF
v_call: TRBV19
d_call: NA
j_call: TRBJ2-5
clone_size: NA

cdr3_nt: TGTGCCAGCAGCTTAGCGCCGGCCGGAATTGAAAAACTGTTTTTT
cdr3_aa: CASSLAPAGIEKLFF
v_call: TRBV7-9
d_call: NA
j_call: TRBJ1-4
clone_size: few

cdr3_nt: TGCGCCAGCAGCCACGGGGCTACTCGGTCGTCCGGGGAGCTGTTTTTT
cdr3_aa: CASSHGATRSSGELFF
v_call: TRBV4-1
d_call: NA
j_call: TRBJ2-2
clone_size: NA

cdr3_nt: TGCGCCAGCAGCTTGGTAGCAGGCCCTAATGAAAAACTGTTTTTT
cdr3_aa: CASSLVAGPNEKLFF
v_call: TRBV5-1
d_call: NA
j_call: TRBJ1-4
clone_size: NA

cdr3_nt: TGTGCCAGCACCCTGTCTCGACTTAGCGCGAACACCGGGGAGCTGTTTTTT
cdr3_aa: CASTLSRLSANTGELFF
v_call: TRBV4-2
d_call: NA
j_call: TRBJ2-2
clone_size: NA

cdr3_nt: TGTGCCAGCCCGCCGGGACTAGCTAAGAGAACCACAGATACGCAGTATTTT
cdr3_aa: CASPPGLAKRTTDTQYF
v_call: TRBV28
d_call: TRBD2
j_call: TRBJ2-3
clone_size: NA

cdr3_nt: TGTGCCTGGACGGGACAGCTCCACTATGGCTACACCTTC
cdr3_aa: CAWTGQLHYGYTF
v_call: TRBV30
d_call: TRBD1
j_call: TRBJ1-2
clone_size: NA